This T cell receptor beta chain was obtained from a study of blood T cell repertoires in COVID-19. Study information: Samples representing acute and convalescent COVID-19 were sourced from the United States, Italy and Spain. T cells, B-cell-depleted T cells, or PBMCs supplied cDNA or gDNA.

Per the original data handling: Counts of nucleated cells, estimated from reference gene primer amplification, were obtained. Generated by immunoSEQ multiplex PCR, the TCRdb table keeps only in-frame clones and is missing some. V, J and clone size reflect that table, while D and trimming were determined from the DNA. The sample records some 73,000 clones, 90% being singletons. The CDR3 is made up of 13 amino acids. CDR1 and CDR2 from the germline V gene are SGHNT and YYREEE (reference sequence). V lost 3 bases and J lost 2, with 7 bases in between. Sample: peripheral blood. This sequence was found in a human donor in a cohort sampled during active COVID-19. The rearrangement uses TRBV5-4 and TRBJ2-3; TRBD2 is a possible D gene (6 bases). The CDR3 spells CASSWTITDTQYF. The CDR3 DNA follows: TGTGCCAGCAGCTGGACTATCACAGATACGCAGTATTTT.